One and the same sample provided the 23 T cell receptor beta chains below, sequenced in a study of blood T cell repertoires in COVID-19. Clones were read by immunoSEQ multiplex PCR, and TCRdb kept only the in-frame ones, dropping some. The profile shows 84,000 or so clones, 80% of them singletons. The sequencing sample was made of peripheral blood. The receptors stem from a woman older than 75 with acute or convalescent COVID-19.

The chain couples TRBV9 to TRBJ1-1; D is perhaps TRBD1 (5 bases). This CDR3 has 14 amino acids. Germline CDR1 reads SGDLS; CDR2 reads YYNGEE. Trimming shortened V by 0 bases and J by 6 bases, and 12 bases separated the two germline ends. CDR3 sequence reads: CASSVGQGFPEAFF. As DNA, the CDR3 is TGTGCCAGCAGCGTAGGGCAGGGCTTCCCTGAAGCTTTCTTT.

J is TRBJ2-5 and V is TRBV5-4, with 7 nucleotides matching TRBD1. Trimming took 2 bases from V and 4 from J; bases not matched to a gene: 11. The CDR3 sequence is 16 residues long. CDR1 and CDR2 (germline): SGHNT, YYREEE (reference sequence). CDR3 residues: CASSFNRGVGSETQYF. The CDR3 DNA reads TGTGCCAGCAGCTTTAACAGGGGAGTAGGTTCAGAGACCCAGTACTTC.

The J gene is TRBJ1-3, the V gene TRBV4-2; D not certain. V was cut by 0 bases and J by 4 bases, with 13 bases left in between. Germline loops: CDR1 LGHNA, CDR2 YNFKEQ. The CDR3 consists of 16 residues. The CDR3 spells CASSQDYSSKGNTIYF. The CDR3 coding sequence is TGTGCCAGCAGCCAAGATTACAGCTCTAAGGGAAACACCATATATTTT.

The genes are TRBV5-1 and TRBJ2-5; no reliable D call. V gave up 4 bases and J gave up 1 base, with 11 bases separating them. The CDR3 runs to 14 residues. Germline CDR1 reads SGHRS; CDR2 reads YFSETQ. CDR3 region: CASSLPGPQETQYF. The CDR3 DNA sequence: TGCGCCAGCAGCCTCCCGGGTCCCCAAGAGACCCAGTACTTC.

The V and J genes are TRBV4-2 and TRBJ1-1, with 10 bases lining up with TRBD1. Per the germline V gene, CDR1 is LGHNA and CDR2 is YNFKEQ. Trimming took 1 base from V and 0 from J; bases not matched to a gene: 5. This CDR3 is 17 amino acids long. Written as DNA, the CDR3 is TGTGCCAGCAGCCAAGCCGGGACAGGGGCTATGAACACTGAAGCTTTCTTT. Translation gives CASSQAGTGAMNTEAFF.

V and J are TRBV10-3 and TRBJ1-4; possible D gene TRBD1, 5 bases. Trimming took off 2 bases at V and 2 bases at J, with 12 bases between the two ends. The length of the CDR3 is 16 residues. Germline CDR1 is ENHRY and CDR2 is SYGVKD. CDR3 sequence reads: CAISEGHVTTNEKLFF. The CDR3 bases are TGTGCCATCAGTGAGGGACACGTTACTACTAATGAAAAACTGTTTTTT.

The rearrangement uses TRBV20-1 and TRBJ1-2, with 7 bases aligning to TRBD1. Germline CDR1 DFQATT, CDR2 SNEGSKA (reference sequence). The V and J ends lost 4 bases and 4 bases, in that order; junction bases with no gene match: 3. The CDR3 totals 12 residues. The CDR3 coding sequence is TGCAGTGCTACTGACAGGGCCTATGGCTACACCTTC. Residues: CSATDRAYGYTF.

V and J are TRBV30 and TRBJ2-1, with D possibly TRBD1 on 7 matching bases. Per germline, CDR1 GTSNPN and CDR2 SVGIG (reference sequence). The germline V and J ends were trimmed by 2 bases and 4 bases, with 21 bases remaining between them. The CDR3 is 17 residues long. CDR3 DNA sequence: TGTGCCTGGAGTAGTGGGGGCGGGGACAGCCTATACAATGAGCAGTTCTTC. Its protein is CAWSSGGGDSLYNEQFF.

The rearrangement uses TRBV13 and TRBJ2-5; tentatively, D is TRBD1 (5 bases). Per germline, CDR1 PRHDT and CDR2 FYEKMQ (reference sequence). This CDR3 region has 14 residues. Trimming left V 5 bases short and J 5 bases short, with 15 bases between. The CDR3 DNA reads TGTGCCAGCAGCCCCCAGGGTCGCCGGGAGACCCAGTACTTC. Translation: CASSPQGRRETQYF.

This clone has a handful of counts. The chain uses TRBV30 and TRBJ2-2; no definite D call. Germline V gives CDR1 GTSNPN, CDR2 SVGIG (reference sequence). Trimming stripped 6 bases from V and 2 bases from J, with 13 bases between. CDR3 length: 14 residues. CDR3 loop: CACARWANTGELFF. For the CDR3, the DNA is TGTGCCTGTGCCAGGTGGGCAAACACCGGGGAGCTGTTTTTT.

The genes are TRBV6-1 and TRBJ2-3, with D possibly being TRBD2 (6 bases). The CDR3 extends over 14 amino acids. The germline V gene has CDR1 MNHNS and CDR2 SASEGT. V was shortened by 0 bases and J by 6 bases, with 10 bases between the two germline ends. The CDR3 protein is CASSEAQEGDTQYF. In nucleotides, the CDR3 is TGTGCCAGCAGTGAAGCGCAGGAGGGCGATACGCAGTATTTT.

This clone turned up a few times. J is TRBJ2-7 and V is TRBV19; D might be TRBD2 (5 bases). Germline CDR1 LNHDA, CDR2 SQIVND (reference sequence). Trimming pared 7 bases from V and 3 bases from J, leaving 7 bases between. The CDR3 has 11 residues. CDR3 sequence (DNA): TGTGCCAGTACCGGGAACTACGAGCAGTACTTC. This gives the protein CASTGNYEQYF.

This sequence joins TRBV11-1 and TRBJ2-3; D call uncertain. Germline assignment: CDR1 SGHAT and CDR2 FQDESV (reference sequence). V lost 5 bases and J lost 2, with 14 bases in between. The CDR3 runs 15 residues. CDR3 DNA sequence: TGTGCCAGCAGCCACCGGCGACATAACACAGATACGCAGTATTTT. Its translation is CASSHRRHNTDTQYF.

V and J are TRBV9 and TRBJ2-3; D possibly corresponds to TRBD1 (6 bases). The CDR3 has 15 residues. Trimming took 0 bases from V and 3 from J, leaving 11 bases between them. Germline assignment: CDR1 SGDLS and CDR2 YYNGEE. CDR3: CASSVGWGQTDTQYF. The CDR3 DNA reads TGTGCCAGCAGCGTAGGGTGGGGGCAGACAGATACGCAGTATTTT. Drawing the rest from reference TRBV9 and TRBJ2-3, the complete variable domain is DSGVTQTPKHLITATGQRVTLRCSPRSGDLSVYWYQQSLDQGLQFLIQYYNGEERAKGNILERFSAQQFPDLHSELNLSSLELGDSALYFCASSVGWGQTDTQYFGPGTRLTVL.

The V and J genes are TRBV4-1 and TRBJ2-5, with 8 positions matching TRBD1. Per germline, CDR1 MGHRA and CDR2 YSYEKL. This CDR3 has 16 amino acids. V trimming: 0 bases; J trimming: 5 bases; junction bases outside the gene matches: 8. The CDR3 bases are TGCGCCAGCAGCCAAGATTTGGACAGGGATGGTGAGACCCAGTACTTC. Protein product: CASSQDLDRDGETQYF.

The V and J genes are TRBV5-1 and TRBJ2-7; no firm D call. In germline, CDR1 is SGHRS, CDR2 YFSETQ. This CDR3 has 14 amino acids. V shed 0 bases and J shed 4 bases, with 11 bases lying between them. The CDR3 nucleotides read TGCGCCAGCAGCTTGGGCAGCGCCAGATACGAGCAGTACTTC. Its translation: CASSLGSARYEQYF.

This chain uses TRBV20-1 with TRBJ1-1, with TRBD1 identical over 7 bases. Germline V gives CDR1 DFQATT, CDR2 SNEGSKA (reference sequence). The CDR3 runs to 11 residues. J was trimmed by 9 bases and V by 4 bases; bases with no gene match: 5. This chain's CDR3 is CSATGTVQAFF. In nucleotides, the CDR3 is TGCAGTGCTACCGGGACAGTACAAGCTTTCTTT.

This sequence joins TRBV19 and TRBJ1-2, with TRBD1 matching 8 bases. Germline CDR1 is LNHDA and CDR2 is SQIVND (reference sequence). This CDR3 has 14 residues. The J segment lost 5 bases and the V segment lost 3 bases, leaving 5 bases of the junction unmatched. The CDR3 spells CASSIRRQGYGYTF. In DNA, the CDR3 is TGTGCCAGTAGTATCAGACGACAGGGGTATGGCTACACCTTC.

This chain links TRBV24-1 with TRBJ2-3; perhaps TRBD1 as D (6 bases). V lost 4 bases and J 2 bases, leaving 12 bases between the germline ends. CDR3 size: 15 residues. Germline loops: CDR1 KGHDR, CDR2 SFDVKD. CDR3: CATSDPGTPTDTQYF. CDR3 nucleotide sequence: TGTGCCACCAGTGACCCCGGGACACCCACAGATACGCAGTATTTT.

V is TRBV5-1 and J is TRBJ1-1; possibly TRBD1 for D (5 bases). This CDR3 region has 16 residues. With 0 bases removed from V and 3 bases from J, the gap between germline ends came to 15 bases. Germline V gene sequence: CDR1 SGHRS, CDR2 YFSETQ. The CDR3 nucleotides are TGCGCCAGCAGCTTGGTCGGGGGTTGGTTCGACACTGAAGCTTTCTTT. This gives the protein CASSLVGGWFDTEAFF.

This clone occurred many times. The chain combines TRBV5-8 with TRBJ2-5; D is undetermined. Germline values: CDR1 SGHTS, CDR2 YDEGEE. Trimming removed 2 bases at V and 7 bases at J, with 6 bases between. The CDR3 extends over 11 amino acids. This CDR3 reads CASSFSVTQYF. CDR3 coding DNA: TGTGCCAGCAGCTTTTCCGTGACCCAGTACTTC.

The chain recombines TRBV7-2 with TRBJ2-3, with D perhaps TRBD2 (7 bases). CDR3 length: 15 residues. Trimming removed 4 bases from V and 6 bases from J, with 17 bases in between. Germline V CDR1 and CDR2: SGHTA, FQGNSA. DNA of the CDR3: TGTGCCAGCAGCTCCCTCAGGCGGGGGCTGGATACGCAGTATTTT. This codes for CASSSLRRGLDTQYF.

This rearrangement joins TRBV9 to TRBJ2-3; 7 nucleotides align to TRBD2. The germline V gene has CDR1 SGDLS and CDR2 YYNGEE. The CDR3 is 18 residues long. The J segment lost 4 bases and the V segment lost 4 bases, leaving 18 bases of the junction unmatched. As DNA, the CDR3 is TGTGCCAGCAGCCCAACCCCAACTAGCGATATTGTGCCAGATACGCAGTATTTT. This translates into CASSPTPTSDIVPDTQYF.